This T cell receptor beta chain stems from a study of blood T cells in healthy people across ages (dated by TCRdb to the mid-2010s). Regarding the research as a whole: Template switching captured roughly one uniquely barcoded TCR beta cDNA molecule per two T cells in model experiments. Using deep sequencing normalized with unique cDNA molecular identifiers, the study measured how TCR beta repertoire diversity changes with age. The donors were divided into four age groups: young (average roughly 17 years), middle-aged (about 40), aged (62) and long-lived (roughly 86). To avoid experimental bias, donors of different ages were distributed randomly across sequencing lanes. For two donors (one aged 18 to 30 and one aged 80 or older), the study analyzed two additional independent replicas of 1 million unique cDNA reads from the same blood draw.

From the cysteine through the phenylalanine, the CDR3 covers 15 amino acids. Kept here is only the CDR3 DNA, which spans 45 bases and is read in frame from base 1. The germline V gene supplies CDR1 SGDLS and CDR2 YYNGEE. The junction shows trimming of 0 bases on V and 2 bases on J, plus 8 bases between the germline ends. Systemically healthy Caucasian individuals from Russia, some 40 in total and aged about 6 to 90 years, were included as donors. Each donor gave ten milliliters of peripheral blood, drawn into EDTA-treated Vacutainer tubes. Ficoll-Paque density-gradient centrifugation was used to isolate PBMCs, with at least 6.5 million per sample. Trizol reagent was used to extract total RNA from PBMCs, with at least 6 micrograms per sample. Naive CD45RAhigh/CD27high T cell percentages were measured by flow cytometry on a PBMC aliquot from every donor. The receptor library was made with 5' RACE. Data came from an Illumina HiSeq 2500. The second PCR ran for roughly 6 to 11 cycles and used a J-beta primer mix along with a sample-barcoded 5' primer. A template-switch 5' adaptor carrying 12 random nucleotides introduced a unique molecular identifier onto each TCR beta cDNA molecule. At least 3 million CDR3-containing paired-end reads were obtained from each sample. First-strand cDNA synthesis was performed from all RNA using the Mint cDNA synthesis kit, with priming by a TRBC-specific oligonucleotide. All cDNA was treated with uracil-DNA glycosylase and then went through a first 18-cycle PCR with the universal primers M1SS and BC2_uni_R. The original methods were these. Normalization of each sample was performed by random selection of 1 million high-quality reads, each carrying a distinct molecular identifier. Instead of being binned into consensus sequences, reads with shared molecular identifiers were discarded. MiTCR, with a Q25 quality threshold and the strictest error-elimination algorithm, was used for CDR3 identification, clonotype clustering and error correction. Lower-bound total TCR beta diversity was estimated with a nonparametric unseen species model using Euler transformation. TCRdb applied fastp at Q25 and MiXCR to the public reads, then kept only in-frame beta chains. Each CDR3 protein appears once, grouped with its most common genes and DNA. The V and J calls and clone size are TCRdb's, not the authors'. For this sample the table gives about 1.4 million distinct CDR3 sequences, of which 59% were detected only once. Of the sample, 6.5% to 8% falls within the top ten clones.

General study outcomes and caveats: Observed TCR beta diversity correlated strongly with the percentage of naive T cells measured by flow cytometry. Because profiling used bulk unsorted PBMCs, naive and antigen-experienced compartments could not be compared conclusively. Compared with the aged group, the long-lived group had more naive CD4+ T cells, fewer expanded clones and increased TCR diversity, a pattern suggesting age selection. Observed TCR beta diversity per million T cells fell roughly linearly with age, and a significant reduction was already apparent by age around 44. The CMV infection status of donors was not known, potentially confounding age-related changes in expanded clonotypes. Estimates of total diversity from one million sequenced T cells were regarded as lower bounds and underestimates.

In regard to this clonotype: Its binding antigen is unknown. Base qualities are not recorded, but no much larger clone differs from it by a single base.

The TCR comes from a man in his late teens or twenties in good health. Rearrangement joined TRBV9 to TRBJ2-2; the D gene is possibly TRBD1, with 6 bases matching. The sequencing input was blood. The CDR3 reads CASSVEQGNTGELFF. The DNA sequence is given as TGTGCCAGCAGCGTAGAACAGGGAAACACCGGGGAGCTGTTTTTT.